This T cell receptor beta chain was identified in a study of early T cells in non-severe SARS-CoV-2 infection (dated by TCRdb to about 2021). About the investigation overall: Bulk RNA from unsorted whole blood was used for TCR sequencing, so alpha and beta chains could not be paired. General findings and caveats noted by the study authors: VDJdb matching was skewed toward anti-spike CD8 responses, so virus-specific expansions were likely underestimated and private and CD4 specificities were missed.

The junction shows trimming of 5 bases on V and 7 bases on J, plus 11 bases between the germline ends. CDR1 and CDR2 (SEHNR, FQNEAQ) derive from the germline V gene (reference sequence). The CDR3 runs 13 residues from the cysteine to the phenylalanine. The entry retains the CDR3 DNA only, 39 bases that are in frame from base 1. This was a case-control study nested in a cohort of healthcare workers in London, UK, who had nasopharyngeal swab PCR tests and blood samples taken every week. Healthcare workers were recruited during the week of the UK lockdown, between 23 and 31 March 2020, and followed weekly for up to roughly 15 weeks. This clonotype was counted ten times or more. Its binding antigen is unknown. Base qualities were left out, and no much larger clone turns up one base away. Preparation of the library involved 5' RACE. Sequencing relied on a NextSeq 500. In the TCR library protocol, unique molecular identifiers were attached to individual cDNA molecules to correct for PCR bias and sequencing error. Both TCR alpha and beta chains were sequenced, and tight co-correlation was observed between alpha and beta sequence abundances in each sample. The study's own analysis went as follows. Decombinator V4 was used to perform V gene, J gene and CDR3 annotation of TCR sequences. Expanded TCRs were defined as changing significantly between any two time points under a Poisson model with p below 0.0001. TCR abundances were normalised to the total number of TCRs sequenced per sample and expressed as counts per million. MAIT TCRs were defined by TRAV1-2 paired with TRAJ12, TRAJ20 or TRAJ33, and iNKT TCRs by TRAV10 paired with TRAJ18. VDJdb, accessed on 1 November 2021, was searched for TCRs annotated for CMV, EBV and SARS-CoV-2, and TCRs annotated for more than one antigen were excluded. TCRdb applied fastp at Q25 and MiXCR to the public reads, then kept only in-frame beta chains. Under each unique CDR3 protein, matching rows form one entry showing the most common genes and DNA. These V and J calls originate from TCRdb's pipeline instead of the authors' own analysis. The sample has almost 85,000 distinct CDR3 sequences on record, roughly 12% of them singletons. Approximately 2.5% of the sample comes from the top ten.

The sequencing sample was made of whole blood. The clonotype comes from an adult who was a healthcare worker with PCR-confirmed SARS-CoV-2 infection or an uninfected control (not recorded which). Recombination connected TRBV7-9 to TRBJ1-4, with the D segment identity uncertain. The bases read TGTGCCAGCAGCGGTCAGAGTTTTGAAAAACTGTTTTTT. This codes for CASSGQSFEKLFF.